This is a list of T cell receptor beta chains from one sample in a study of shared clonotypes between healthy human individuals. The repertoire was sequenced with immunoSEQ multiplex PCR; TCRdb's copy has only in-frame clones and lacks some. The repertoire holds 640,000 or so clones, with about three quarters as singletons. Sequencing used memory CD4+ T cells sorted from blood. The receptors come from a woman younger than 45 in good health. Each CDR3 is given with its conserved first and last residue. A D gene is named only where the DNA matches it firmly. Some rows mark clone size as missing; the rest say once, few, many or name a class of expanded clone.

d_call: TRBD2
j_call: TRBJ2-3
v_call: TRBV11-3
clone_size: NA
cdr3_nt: TGTGCCAGCAGCTCTGGGACTAGCGGTAGCACAGATACGCAGTATTTT
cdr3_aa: CASSSGTSGSTDTQYF

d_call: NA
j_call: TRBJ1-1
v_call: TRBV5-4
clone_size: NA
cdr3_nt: TGTGCCAGCAGCTTTCGAGGACGCACTGAAGCTTTCTTT
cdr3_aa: CASSFRGRTEAFF

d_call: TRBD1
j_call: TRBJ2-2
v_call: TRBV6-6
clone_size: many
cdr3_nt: TGTGCCAGCAGTTACGGTCGGGACAGGGACACCGGGGAGCTGTTTTTT
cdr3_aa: CASSYGRDRDTGELFF

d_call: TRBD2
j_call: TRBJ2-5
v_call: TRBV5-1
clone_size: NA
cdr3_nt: TGCGCCAGCAGCTTGGGCGGGACTAGCGGGAGTGTGGTAGAGACCCAGTACTTC
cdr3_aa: CASSLGGTSGSVVETQYF

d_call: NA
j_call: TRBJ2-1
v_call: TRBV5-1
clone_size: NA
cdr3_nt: TGCGCCAGCAGCGTCGGAGGGCTCCCCCGAGACAATGAGCAGTTCTTC
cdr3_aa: CASSVGGLPRDNEQFF

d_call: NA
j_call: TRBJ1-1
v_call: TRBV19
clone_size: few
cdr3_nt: TGTGCCAGTAGTATTGGGCTAGTTAGTTCTGAAGCTTTCTTT
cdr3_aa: CASSIGLVSSEAFF

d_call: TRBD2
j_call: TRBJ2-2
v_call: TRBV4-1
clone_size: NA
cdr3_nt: TGCGCCAGCAGTCATCTCGTTACTAGCGGGGCTACCGGGGAGCTGTTTTTT
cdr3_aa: CASSHLVTSGATGELFF

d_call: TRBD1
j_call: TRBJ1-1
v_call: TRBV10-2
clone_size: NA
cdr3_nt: TGCGCCAGCAGTGAGTCCCAGGGGGCGCGAACTGAAGCTTTCTTT
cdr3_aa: CASSESQGARTEAFF

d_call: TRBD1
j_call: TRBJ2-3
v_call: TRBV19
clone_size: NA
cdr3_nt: TGTGCCAGTAGGGACAGGGCTGTCACAGATACGCAGTATTTT
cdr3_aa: CASRDRAVTDTQYF

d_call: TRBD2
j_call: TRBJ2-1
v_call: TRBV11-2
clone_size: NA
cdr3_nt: TGTGCCAGCAGCAATTGGGCGGGAGGGTACAATGAGCAGTTCTTC
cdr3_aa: CASSNWAGGYNEQFF

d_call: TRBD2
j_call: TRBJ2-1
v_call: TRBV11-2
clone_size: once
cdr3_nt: TGTGCCAGCAGCAACCTAGCGGCTTACAATGAGCAGTTCTTC
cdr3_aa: CASSNLAAYNEQFF

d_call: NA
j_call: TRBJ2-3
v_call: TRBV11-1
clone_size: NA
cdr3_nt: TGTGCCAGCAGCTTAGGACGCAAGACAGATACGCAGTATTTT
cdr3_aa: CASSLGRKTDTQYF

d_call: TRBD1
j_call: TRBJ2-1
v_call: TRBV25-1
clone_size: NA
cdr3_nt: TGTGCCAGCATCTGGGGACAGGGGAGTGGTGAGCAGTTCTTC
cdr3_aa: CASIWGQGSGEQFF

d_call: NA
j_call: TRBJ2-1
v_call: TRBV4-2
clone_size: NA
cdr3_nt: TGTGCCAGCAGCCAAGATCCCGAAAACTCCTACAATGAGCAGTTCTTC
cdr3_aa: CASSQDPENSYNEQFF

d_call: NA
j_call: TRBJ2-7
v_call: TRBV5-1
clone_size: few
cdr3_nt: TGCGCCAGCAGCTTGGCACGGACTGGAAGGAACGAGCAGTACTTC
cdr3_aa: CASSLARTGRNEQYF

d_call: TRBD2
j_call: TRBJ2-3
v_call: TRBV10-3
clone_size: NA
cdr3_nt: TGTGCCATCAGTGAGTCGGGACTAGCGGGAGTGGTAGATACGCAGTATTTT
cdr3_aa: CAISESGLAGVVDTQYF

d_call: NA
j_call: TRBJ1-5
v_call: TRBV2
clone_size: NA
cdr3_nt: TGTGCCAGCAATCCCCAATTGGCCGGGACCAATCAGCCCCAGCATTTT
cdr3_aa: CASNPQLAGTNQPQHF

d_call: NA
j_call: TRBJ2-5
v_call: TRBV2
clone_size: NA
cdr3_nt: TGTGCCAGCAGTCCCTCGTATGCTTCAGGGTGGGAGACCCAGTACTTC
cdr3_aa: CASSPSYASGWETQYF

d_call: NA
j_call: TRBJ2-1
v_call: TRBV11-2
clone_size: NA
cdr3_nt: TGTGCCAGCAGCTCGTCCTTGACTGACATCCAGTTCTTC
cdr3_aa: CASSSSLTDIQFF

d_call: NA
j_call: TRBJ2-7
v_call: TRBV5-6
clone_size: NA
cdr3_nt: TGTGCCAGCAGCGTAGGTTTGCATCCCAAGTACGAGCAGTACTTC
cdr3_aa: CASSVGLHPKYEQYF

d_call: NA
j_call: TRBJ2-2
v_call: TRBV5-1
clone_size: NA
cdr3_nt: TGCGCCAGCAAACGTAACCAGGGGAACACCGGGGAGCTGTTTTTT
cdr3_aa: CASKRNQGNTGELFF

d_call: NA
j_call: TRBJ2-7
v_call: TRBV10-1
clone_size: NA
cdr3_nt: TGCGCCAGCAGTCATTACCCGGGGTACGAGCAGTACTTC
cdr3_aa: CASSHYPGYEQYF

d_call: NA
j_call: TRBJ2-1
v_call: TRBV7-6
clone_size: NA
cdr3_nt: TGTGCCAGCAGCTTAGAGGGGGGGCTAGCCCGGTACAATGAGCAGTTCTTC
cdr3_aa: CASSLEGGLARYNEQFF

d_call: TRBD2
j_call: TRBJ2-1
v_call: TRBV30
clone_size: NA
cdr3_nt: TGTGCCCAGAAGCGGGAGGGCCCCAATGAGCAGTTCTTC
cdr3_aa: CAQKREGPNEQFF

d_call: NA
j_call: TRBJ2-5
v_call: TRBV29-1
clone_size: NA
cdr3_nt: TGCAGCGTTGAGGACAGGCGGGGCGAGACCCAGTACTTC
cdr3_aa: CSVEDRRGETQYF

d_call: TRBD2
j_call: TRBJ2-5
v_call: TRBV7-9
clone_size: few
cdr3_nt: TGTGCCAGCAGCTCCCCCAGCAGGGAGGGGACCCAGTACTTC
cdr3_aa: CASSSPSREGTQYF

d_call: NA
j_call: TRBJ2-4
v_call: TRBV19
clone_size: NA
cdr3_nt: TGTGCCAGTGGACAGAACAGTGACATTCAGTACTTC
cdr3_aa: CASGQNSDIQYF

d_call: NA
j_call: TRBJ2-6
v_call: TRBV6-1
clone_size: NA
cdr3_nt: TGTGCCAGCAGTGATCGTCCCTCTGGGGCCAACGTCCTGACTTTC
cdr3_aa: CASSDRPSGANVLTF

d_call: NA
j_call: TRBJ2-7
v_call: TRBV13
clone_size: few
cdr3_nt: TGTGCCAGCAGCTTGGGGGGAGGTCGCTACGAGCAGTACTTC
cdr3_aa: CASSLGGGRYEQYF

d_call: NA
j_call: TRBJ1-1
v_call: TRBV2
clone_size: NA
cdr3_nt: TGTGCCAGCAGCGAGAGACAGGCCACTGAAGCTTTCTTT
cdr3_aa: CASSERQATEAFF

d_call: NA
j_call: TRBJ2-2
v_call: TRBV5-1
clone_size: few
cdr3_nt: TGCGCCAGCAGCTTGGTTCTAGGGGGGCCGAACACCGGGGAGCTGTTTTTT
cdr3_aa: CASSLVLGGPNTGELFF

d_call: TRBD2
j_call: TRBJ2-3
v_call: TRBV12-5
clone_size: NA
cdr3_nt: TGTGCTAGTGGTTTGGTCCTAGCGGGAGGCACAGATACGCAGTATTTT
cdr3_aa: CASGLVLAGGTDTQYF

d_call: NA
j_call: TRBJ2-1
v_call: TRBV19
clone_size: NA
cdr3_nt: TGTGCCAGTAGTGGCGTAACAAGCTCCTACAATGAGCAGTTCTTC
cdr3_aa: CASSGVTSSYNEQFF

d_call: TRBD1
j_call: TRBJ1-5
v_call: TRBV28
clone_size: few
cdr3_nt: TGTGCCAGCAGTCGACAGGGGGCGCGGAATCAGCCCCAGCATTTT
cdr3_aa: CASSRQGARNQPQHF

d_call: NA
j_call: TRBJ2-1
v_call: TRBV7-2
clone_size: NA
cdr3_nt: TGTGCCAGCAGCTTAGCTGGGGTCAGGGCGGGGATCAATGAGCAGTTCTTC
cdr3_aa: CASSLAGVRAGINEQFF

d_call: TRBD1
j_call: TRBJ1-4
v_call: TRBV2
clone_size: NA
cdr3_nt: TGTGCCAGCACCGCGATGGGACAGGGTGGTGAAAAACTGTTTTTT
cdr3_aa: CASTAMGQGGEKLFF

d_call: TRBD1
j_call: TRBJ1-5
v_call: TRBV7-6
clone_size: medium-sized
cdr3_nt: TGTGCCAGCAGCTTAGCTGCGGACAGGGATGATCAGCCCCAGCATTTT
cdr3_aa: CASSLAADRDDQPQHF

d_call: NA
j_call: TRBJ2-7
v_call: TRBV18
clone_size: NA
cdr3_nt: TGTGCCAGCTCACCACCTGCAGGCTCCTACGAGCAGTACTTC
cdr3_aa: CASSPPAGSYEQYF

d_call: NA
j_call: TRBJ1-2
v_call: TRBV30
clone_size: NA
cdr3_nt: TGTGCCTGTACCGCCAGCGAGACTAACTTCTATGGCTACACCTTC
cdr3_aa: CACTASETNFYGYTF

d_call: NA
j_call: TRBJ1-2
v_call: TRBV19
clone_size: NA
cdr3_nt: TGTGCCAGTAGTATAGATCGGGACGGCGCGGGGGGCTACACCTTC
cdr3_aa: CASSIDRDGAGGYTF

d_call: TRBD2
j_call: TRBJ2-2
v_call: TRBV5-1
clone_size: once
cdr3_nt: TGCGCCAGCAGCTTTAGAGGGAGGGACACCGGGGAGCTGTTTTTT
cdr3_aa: CASSFRGRDTGELFF

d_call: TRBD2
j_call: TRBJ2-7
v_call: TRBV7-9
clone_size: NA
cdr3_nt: TGTGCCAGCAGCTCGCGCGGACTAGCGGGAGTGTACGAGCAGTACTTC
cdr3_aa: CASSSRGLAGVYEQYF

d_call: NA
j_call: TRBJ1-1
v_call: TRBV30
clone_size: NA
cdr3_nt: TGTGCCTGGCGGGGGCGCCGGGGCACTGAAGCTTTCTTT
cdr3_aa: CAWRGRRGTEAFF

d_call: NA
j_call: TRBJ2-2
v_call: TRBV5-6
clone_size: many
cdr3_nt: TGTGCCAGCAGCTACACCGGGACGGCTAACACCGGGGAGCTGTTTTTT
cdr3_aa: CASSYTGTANTGELFF

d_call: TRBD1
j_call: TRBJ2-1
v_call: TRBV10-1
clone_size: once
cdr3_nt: TGCGCCAGCAGTGACACCGGGACAGGGATGGGCAATGAGCAGTTCTTC
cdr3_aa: CASSDTGTGMGNEQFF

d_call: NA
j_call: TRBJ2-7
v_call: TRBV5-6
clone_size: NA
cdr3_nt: TGTGCCAGCAGCTTGTTGGACAGCCCCTACGAGCAGTACTTC
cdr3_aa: CASSLLDSPYEQYF

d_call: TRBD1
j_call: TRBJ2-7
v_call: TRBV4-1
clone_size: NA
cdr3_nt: TGCGCCAGCAAAGGGACAGGGATGTACGAGCAGTACTTC
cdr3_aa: CASKGTGMYEQYF

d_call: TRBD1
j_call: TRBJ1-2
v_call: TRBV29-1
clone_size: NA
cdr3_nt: TGCAGCGTCCGAGGGGACAGCAGATTATATGGCTACACCTTC
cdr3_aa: CSVRGDSRLYGYTF